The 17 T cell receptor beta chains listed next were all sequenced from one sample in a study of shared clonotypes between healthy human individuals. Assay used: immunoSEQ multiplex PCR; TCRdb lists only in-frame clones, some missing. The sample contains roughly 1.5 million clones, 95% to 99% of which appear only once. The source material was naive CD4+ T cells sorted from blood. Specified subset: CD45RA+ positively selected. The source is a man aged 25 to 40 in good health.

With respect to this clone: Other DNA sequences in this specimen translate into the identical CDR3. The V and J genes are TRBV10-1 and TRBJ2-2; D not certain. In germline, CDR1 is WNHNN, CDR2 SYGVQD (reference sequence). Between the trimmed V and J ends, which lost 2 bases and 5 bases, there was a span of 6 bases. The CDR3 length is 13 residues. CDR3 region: CASSERLTGELFF. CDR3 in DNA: TGCGCCAGCAGTGAGCGGCTAACCGGGGAGCTGTTTTTT.

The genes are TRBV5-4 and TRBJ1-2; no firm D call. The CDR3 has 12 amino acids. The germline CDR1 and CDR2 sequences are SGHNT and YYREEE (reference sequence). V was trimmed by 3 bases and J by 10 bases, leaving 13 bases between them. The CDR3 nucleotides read TGTGCCAGCAGCTCCTGGACCCTTGCCTACACCTTC. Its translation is CASSSWTLAYTF. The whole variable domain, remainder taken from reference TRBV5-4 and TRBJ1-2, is ETGVTQSPTHLIKTRGQQVTLRCSSQSGHNTVSWYQQALGQGPQFIFQYYREEENGRGNFPPRFSGLQFPNYSSELNVNALELDDSALYLCASSSWTLAYTFGSGTRLTVV.

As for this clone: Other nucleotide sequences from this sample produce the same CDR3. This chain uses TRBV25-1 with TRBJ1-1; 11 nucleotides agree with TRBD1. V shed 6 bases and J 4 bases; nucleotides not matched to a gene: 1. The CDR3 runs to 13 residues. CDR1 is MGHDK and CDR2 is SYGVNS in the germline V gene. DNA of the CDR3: TGTGCCAGCAGCGGACAGGGGGCCACTGAAGCTTTCTTT. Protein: CASSGQGATEAFF.

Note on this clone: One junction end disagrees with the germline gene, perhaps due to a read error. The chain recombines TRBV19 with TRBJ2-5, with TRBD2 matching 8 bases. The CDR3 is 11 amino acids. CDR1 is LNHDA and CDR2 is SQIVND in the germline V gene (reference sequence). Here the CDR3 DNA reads TGTGCCAGTAGTATGGGGACTAGAATCCACTTC. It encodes CASSMGTRIHF.

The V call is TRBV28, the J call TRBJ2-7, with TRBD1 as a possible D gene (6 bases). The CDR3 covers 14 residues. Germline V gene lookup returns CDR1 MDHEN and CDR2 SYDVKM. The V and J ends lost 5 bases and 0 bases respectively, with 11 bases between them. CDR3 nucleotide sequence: TGTGCCAGCAGTCCTCGGACAGTCTCCTACGAGCAGTACTTC. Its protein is CASSPRTVSYEQYF.

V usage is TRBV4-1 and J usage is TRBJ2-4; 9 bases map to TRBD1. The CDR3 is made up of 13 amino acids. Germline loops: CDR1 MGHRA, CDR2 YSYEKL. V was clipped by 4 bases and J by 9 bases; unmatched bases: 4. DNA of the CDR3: TGCGCCAGCAGCCCGCGGGACAGGGTCATTCAGTACTTC. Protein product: CASSPRDRVIQYF.

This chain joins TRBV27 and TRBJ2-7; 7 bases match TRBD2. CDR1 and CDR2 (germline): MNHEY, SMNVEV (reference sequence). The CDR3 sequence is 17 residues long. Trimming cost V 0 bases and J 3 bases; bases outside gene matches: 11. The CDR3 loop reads CASSLSRGVALGYEQYF. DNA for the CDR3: TGTGCCAGCAGTTTATCCCGGGGGGTGGCCTTAGGCTACGAGCAGTACTTC.

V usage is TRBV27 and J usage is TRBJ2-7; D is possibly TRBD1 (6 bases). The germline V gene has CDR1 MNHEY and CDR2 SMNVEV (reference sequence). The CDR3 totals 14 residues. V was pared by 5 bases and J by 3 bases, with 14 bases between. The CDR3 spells CASSAMDRYYEQYF. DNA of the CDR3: TGTGCCAGCAGTGCCATGGACAGATACTACGAGCAGTACTTC.

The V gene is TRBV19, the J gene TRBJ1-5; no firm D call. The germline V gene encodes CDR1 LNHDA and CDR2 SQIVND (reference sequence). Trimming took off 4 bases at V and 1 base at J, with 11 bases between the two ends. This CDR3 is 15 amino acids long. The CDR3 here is CASSRERLSNQPQHF. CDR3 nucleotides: TGTGCCAGTAGTAGGGAACGTCTGAGCAATCAGCCCCAGCATTTT.

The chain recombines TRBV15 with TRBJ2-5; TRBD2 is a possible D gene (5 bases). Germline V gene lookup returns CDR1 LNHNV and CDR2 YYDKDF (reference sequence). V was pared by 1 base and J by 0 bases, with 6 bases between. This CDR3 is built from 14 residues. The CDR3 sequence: CATSRGTYQETQYF. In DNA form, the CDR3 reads TGTGCCACCAGCAGAGGGACTTACCAAGAGACCCAGTACTTC.

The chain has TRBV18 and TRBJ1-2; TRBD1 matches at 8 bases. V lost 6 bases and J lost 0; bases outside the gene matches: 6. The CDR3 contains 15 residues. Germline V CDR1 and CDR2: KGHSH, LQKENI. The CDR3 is CASSGRTGTNYGYTF. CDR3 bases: TGTGCCAGCTCGGGAAGGACAGGGACTAACTATGGCTACACCTTC.

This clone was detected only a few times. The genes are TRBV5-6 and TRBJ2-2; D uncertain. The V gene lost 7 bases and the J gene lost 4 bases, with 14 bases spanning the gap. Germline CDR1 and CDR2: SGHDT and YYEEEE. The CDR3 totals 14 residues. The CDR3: CASGDERLTGELFF. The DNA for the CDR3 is TGTGCCAGCGGCGATGAGCGTCTCACCGGGGAGCTGTTTTTT.

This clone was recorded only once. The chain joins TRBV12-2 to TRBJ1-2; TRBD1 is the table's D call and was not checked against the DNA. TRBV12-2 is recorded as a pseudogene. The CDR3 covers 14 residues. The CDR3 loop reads CASRSDRFTYGYTF. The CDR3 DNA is TGTGCAAGTCGTTCGGACAGATTCACTTATGGCTACACCTTC.

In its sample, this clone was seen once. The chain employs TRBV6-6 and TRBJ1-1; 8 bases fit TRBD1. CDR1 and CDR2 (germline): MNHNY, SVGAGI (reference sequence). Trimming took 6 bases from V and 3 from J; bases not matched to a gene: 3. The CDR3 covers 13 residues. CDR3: CASRGQAYTEAFF. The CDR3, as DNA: TGTGCCAGCAGGGGACAGGCATACACTGAAGCTTTCTTT.

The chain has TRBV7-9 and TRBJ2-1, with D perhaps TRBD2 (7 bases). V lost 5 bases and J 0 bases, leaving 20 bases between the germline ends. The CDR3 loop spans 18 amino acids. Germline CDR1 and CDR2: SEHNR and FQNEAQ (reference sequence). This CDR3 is CASSVPGGGGSSYNEQFF. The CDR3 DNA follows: TGTGCCAGCAGCGTCCCTGGGGGGGGCGGTAGCTCCTACAATGAGCAGTTCTTC.

The CDR3 region has the DNA TGTGCCAGCAGCTTGGACAGAACTCGATCTGGGGCCAACGTCCTGACTTTC. The encoded protein is CASSLDRTRSGANVLTF. This chain joins TRBV5-4 and TRBJ2-6; D unclear. The ends were cut back, 0 bases at V and 1 base at J, with 11 bases in the middle. The CDR3 sequence is 17 residues long. The germline V gene encodes CDR1 SGHNT and CDR2 YYREEE (reference sequence).

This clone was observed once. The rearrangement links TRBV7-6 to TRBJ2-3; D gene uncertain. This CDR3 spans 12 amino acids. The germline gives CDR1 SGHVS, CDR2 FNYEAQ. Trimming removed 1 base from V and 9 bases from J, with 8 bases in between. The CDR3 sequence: CASSLVGDTQYF. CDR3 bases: TGTGCCAGCAGCTTAGTGGGTGACACGCAGTATTTT. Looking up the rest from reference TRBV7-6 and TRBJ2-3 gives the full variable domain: GAGVSQSPRYKVTKRGQDVALRCDPISGHVSLYWYRQALGQGPEFLTYFNYEAQQDKSGLPNDRFSAERPEGSISTLTIQRTEQRDSAMYRCASSLVGDTQYFGPGTRLTVL.